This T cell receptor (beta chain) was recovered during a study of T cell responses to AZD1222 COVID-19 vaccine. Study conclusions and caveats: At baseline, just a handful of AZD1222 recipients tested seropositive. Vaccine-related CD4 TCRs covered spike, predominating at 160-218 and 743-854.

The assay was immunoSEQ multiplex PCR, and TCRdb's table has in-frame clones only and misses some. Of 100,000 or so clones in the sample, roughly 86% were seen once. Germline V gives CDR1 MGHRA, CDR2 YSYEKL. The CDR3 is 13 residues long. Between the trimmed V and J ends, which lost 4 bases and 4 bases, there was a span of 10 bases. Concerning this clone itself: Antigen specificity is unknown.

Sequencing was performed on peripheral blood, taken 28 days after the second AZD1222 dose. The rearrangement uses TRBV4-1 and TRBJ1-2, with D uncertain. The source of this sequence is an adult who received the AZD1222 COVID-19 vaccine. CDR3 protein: CASSPEGSYGYTF. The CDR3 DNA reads TGCGCCAGCAGCCCCGAGGGCAGCTATGGCTACACCTTC.